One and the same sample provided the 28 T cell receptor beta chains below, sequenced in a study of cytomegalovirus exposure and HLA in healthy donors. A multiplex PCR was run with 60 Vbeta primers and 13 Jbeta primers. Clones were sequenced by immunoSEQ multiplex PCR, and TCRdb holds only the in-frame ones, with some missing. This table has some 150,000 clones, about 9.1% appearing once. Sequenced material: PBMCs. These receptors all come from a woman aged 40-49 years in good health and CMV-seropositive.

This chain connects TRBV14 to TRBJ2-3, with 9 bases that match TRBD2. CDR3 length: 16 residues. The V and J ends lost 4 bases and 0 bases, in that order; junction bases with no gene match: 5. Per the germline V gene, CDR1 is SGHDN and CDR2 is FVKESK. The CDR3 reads CASSPTTSGSTDTQYF. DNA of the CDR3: TGTGCCAGCAGCCCCACCACTAGCGGGAGCACAGATACGCAGTATTTT. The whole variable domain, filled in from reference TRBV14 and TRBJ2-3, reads EAGVTQFPSHSVIEKGQTVTLRCDPISGHDNLYWYRRVMGKEIKFLLHFVKESKQDESGMPNNRFLAERTGGTYSTLKVQPAELEDSGVYFCASSPTTSGSTDTQYFGPGTRLTVL.

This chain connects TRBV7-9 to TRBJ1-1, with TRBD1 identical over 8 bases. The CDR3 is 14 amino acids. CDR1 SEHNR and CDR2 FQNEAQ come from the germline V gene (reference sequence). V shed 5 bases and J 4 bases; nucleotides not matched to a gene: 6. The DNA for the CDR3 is TGTGCCAGCAGCCTTGACAGGGGAGCCACTGAAGCTTTCTTT. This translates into CASSLDRGATEAFF.

CDR3 loop: CASSPLGRIEGYGYTF. The CDR3 DNA reads as TGTGCCAGCAGCCCTTTAGGACGGATTGAGGGCTATGGCTACACCTTC. V is TRBV7-2 and J is TRBJ1-2; no clear D. The V end was cut by 5 bases, the J end by 4 bases, with 20 bases between. Germline CDR1 reads SGHTA; CDR2 reads FQGNSA. The CDR3 consists of 16 residues.

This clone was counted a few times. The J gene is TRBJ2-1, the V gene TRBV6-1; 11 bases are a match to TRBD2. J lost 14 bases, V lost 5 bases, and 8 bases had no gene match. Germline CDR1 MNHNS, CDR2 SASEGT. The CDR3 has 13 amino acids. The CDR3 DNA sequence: TGTGCCAGCAGTCATAGCGGGGGGGTTTTAGAGTTCTTC. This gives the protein CASSHSGGVLEFF.

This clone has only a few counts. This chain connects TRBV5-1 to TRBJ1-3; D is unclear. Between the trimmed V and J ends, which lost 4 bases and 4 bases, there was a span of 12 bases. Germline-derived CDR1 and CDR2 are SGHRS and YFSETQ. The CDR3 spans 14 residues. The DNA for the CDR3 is TGCGCCAGCAGCCCGGGAAAGGCCGGAAACACCATATATTTT. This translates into CASSPGKAGNTIYF.

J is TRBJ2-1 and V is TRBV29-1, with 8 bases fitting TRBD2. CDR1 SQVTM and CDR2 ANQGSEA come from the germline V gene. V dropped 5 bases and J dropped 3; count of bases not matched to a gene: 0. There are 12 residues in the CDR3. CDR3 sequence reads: CSVTSGYNEQFF. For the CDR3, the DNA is TGCAGCGTTACTAGCGGCTACAATGAGCAGTTCTTC.

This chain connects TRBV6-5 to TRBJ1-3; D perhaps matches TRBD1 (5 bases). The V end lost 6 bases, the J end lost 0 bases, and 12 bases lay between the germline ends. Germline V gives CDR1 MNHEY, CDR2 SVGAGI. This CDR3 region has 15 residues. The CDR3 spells CASSQTASSGNTIYF. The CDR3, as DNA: TGTGCCAGCAGCCAGACAGCCAGCTCTGGAAACACCATATATTTT.

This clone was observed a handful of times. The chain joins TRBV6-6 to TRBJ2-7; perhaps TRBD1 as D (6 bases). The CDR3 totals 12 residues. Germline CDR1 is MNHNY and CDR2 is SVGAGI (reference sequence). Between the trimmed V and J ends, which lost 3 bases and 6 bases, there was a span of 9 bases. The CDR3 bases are TGTGCCAGCAGTTATAACAGGGTCGAGCAGTACTTC. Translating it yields CASSYNRVEQYF.

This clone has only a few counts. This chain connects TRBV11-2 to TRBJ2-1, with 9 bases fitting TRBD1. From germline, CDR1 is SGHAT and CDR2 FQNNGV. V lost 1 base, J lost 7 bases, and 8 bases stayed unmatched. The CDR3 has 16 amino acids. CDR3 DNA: TGTGCCAGCAGCTTAGTACCGGGACAGGGAGCGAATGAGCAGTTCTTC. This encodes CASSLVPGQGANEQFF.

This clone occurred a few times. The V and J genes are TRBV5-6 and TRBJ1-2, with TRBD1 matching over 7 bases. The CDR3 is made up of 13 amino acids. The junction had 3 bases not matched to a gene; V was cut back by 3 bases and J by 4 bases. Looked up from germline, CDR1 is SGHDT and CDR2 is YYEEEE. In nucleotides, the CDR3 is TGTGCCAGCAGCTCCGGACAGGCCTATGGCTACACCTTC. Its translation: CASSSGQAYGYTF.

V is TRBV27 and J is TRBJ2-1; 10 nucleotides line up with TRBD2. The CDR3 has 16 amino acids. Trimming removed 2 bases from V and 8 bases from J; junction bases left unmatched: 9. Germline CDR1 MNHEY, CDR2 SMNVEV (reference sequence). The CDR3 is CASSLRAGGPLDEQFF. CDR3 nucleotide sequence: TGTGCCAGCAGTTTAAGAGCGGGGGGGCCTTTAGATGAGCAGTTCTTC.

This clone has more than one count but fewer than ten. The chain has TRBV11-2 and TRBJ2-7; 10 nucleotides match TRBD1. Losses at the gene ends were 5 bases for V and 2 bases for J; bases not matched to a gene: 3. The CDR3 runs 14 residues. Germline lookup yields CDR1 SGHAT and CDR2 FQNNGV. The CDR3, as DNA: TGTGCCAGCAGCCCGGGACAGGGGACCTACGAGCAGTACTTC. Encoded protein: CASSPGQGTYEQYF. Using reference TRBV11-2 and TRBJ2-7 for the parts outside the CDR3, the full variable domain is EAGVAQSPRYKIIEKRQSVAFWCNPISGHATLYWYQQILGQGPKLLIQFQNNGVVDDSQLPKDRFSAERLKGVDSTLKIQPAKLEDSAVYLCASSPGQGTYEQYFGPGTRLTVT.

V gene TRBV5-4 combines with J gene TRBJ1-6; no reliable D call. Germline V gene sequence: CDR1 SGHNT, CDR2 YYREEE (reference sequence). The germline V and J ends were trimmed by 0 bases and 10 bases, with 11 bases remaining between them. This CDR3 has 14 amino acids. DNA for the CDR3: TGTGCCAGCAGCTTGGAGCGGCTTCGATCACCCCTCCACTTT. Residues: CASSLERLRSPLHF.

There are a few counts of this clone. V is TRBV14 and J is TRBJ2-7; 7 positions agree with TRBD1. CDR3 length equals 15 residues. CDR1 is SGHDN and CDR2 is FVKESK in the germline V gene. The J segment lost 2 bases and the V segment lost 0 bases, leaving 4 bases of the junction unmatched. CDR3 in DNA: TGTGCCAGCAGCCAAGATGTCGGACAGGCCTACGAGCAGTACTTC. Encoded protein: CASSQDVGQAYEQYF.

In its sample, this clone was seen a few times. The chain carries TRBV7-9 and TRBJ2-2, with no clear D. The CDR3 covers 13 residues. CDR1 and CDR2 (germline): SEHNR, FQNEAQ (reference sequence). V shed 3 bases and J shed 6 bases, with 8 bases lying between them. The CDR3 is CASSFSGSGELFF. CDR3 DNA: TGTGCCAGCAGCTTTTCCGGGTCCGGGGAGCTGTTTTTT. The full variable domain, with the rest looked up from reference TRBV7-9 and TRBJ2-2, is DTGVSQNPRHKITKRGQNVTFRCDPISEHNRLYWYRQTLGQGPEFLTYFQNEAQLEKSRLLSDRFSAERPKGSFSTLEIQRTEQGDSAMYLCASSFSGSGELFFGEGSRLTVL.

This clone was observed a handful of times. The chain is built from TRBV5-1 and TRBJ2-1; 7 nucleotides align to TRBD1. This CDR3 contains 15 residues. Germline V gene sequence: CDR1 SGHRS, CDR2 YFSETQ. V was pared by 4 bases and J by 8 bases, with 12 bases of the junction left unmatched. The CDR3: CASSTGTVVTDEQFF. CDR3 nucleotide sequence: TGCGCCAGCAGCACCGGGACAGTGGTTACGGATGAGCAGTTCTTC.

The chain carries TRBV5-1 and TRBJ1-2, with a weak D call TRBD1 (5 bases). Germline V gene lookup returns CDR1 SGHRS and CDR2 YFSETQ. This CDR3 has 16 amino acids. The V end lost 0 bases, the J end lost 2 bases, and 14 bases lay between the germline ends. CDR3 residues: CASSLVGGPLNYGYTF. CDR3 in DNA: TGCGCCAGCAGCTTGGTCGGGGGACCTCTCAACTATGGCTACACCTTC.

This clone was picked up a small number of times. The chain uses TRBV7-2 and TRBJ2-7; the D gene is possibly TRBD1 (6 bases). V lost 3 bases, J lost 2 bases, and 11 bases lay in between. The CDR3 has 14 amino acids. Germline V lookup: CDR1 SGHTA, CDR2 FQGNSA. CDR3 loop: CASSFATGAYEQYF. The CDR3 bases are TGTGCCAGCAGCTTTGCGACAGGAGCCTACGAGCAGTACTTC.

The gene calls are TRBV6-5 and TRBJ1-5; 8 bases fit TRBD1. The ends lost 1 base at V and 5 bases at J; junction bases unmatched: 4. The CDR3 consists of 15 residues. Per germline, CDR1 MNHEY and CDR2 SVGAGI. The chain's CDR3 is CASSYFDRGHQPQHF. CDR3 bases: TGTGCCAGCAGTTACTTCGACAGGGGCCATCAGCCCCAGCATTTT.

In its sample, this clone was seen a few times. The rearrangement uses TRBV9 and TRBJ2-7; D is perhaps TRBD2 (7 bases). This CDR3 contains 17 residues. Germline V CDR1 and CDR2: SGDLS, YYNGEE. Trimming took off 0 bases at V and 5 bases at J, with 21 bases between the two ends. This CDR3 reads CASSVDVEGGLRNEQYF. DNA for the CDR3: TGTGCCAGCAGCGTAGACGTGGAGGGGGGGCTGAGGAACGAGCAGTACTTC.

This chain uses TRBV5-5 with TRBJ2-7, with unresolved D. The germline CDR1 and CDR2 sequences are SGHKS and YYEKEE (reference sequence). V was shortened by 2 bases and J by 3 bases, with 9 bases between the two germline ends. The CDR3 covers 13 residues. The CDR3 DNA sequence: TGTGCCAGCAGCTTAGGCGGCCTCTACGAGCAGTACTTC. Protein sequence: CASSLGGLYEQYF.

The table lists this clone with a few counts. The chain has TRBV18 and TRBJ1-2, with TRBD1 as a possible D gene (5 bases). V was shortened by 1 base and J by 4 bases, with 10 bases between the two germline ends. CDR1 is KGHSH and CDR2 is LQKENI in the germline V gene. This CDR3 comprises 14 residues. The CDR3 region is CASSPQGPGYGYTF. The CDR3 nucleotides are TGTGCCAGCTCACCACAGGGGCCAGGCTATGGCTACACCTTC.

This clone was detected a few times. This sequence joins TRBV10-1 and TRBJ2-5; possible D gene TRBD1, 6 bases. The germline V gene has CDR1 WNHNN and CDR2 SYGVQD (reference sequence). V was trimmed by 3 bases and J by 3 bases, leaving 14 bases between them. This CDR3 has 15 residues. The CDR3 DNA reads TGCGCCAGCAGTGACAGGGGACGGCGGGAAGAGACCCAGTACTTC. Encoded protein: CASSDRGRREETQYF.

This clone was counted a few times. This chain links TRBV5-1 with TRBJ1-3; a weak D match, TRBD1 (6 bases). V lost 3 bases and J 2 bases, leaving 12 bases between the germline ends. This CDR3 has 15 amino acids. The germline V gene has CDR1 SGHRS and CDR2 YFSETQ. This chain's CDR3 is CASSSTKGAGNTIYF. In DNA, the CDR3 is TGCGCCAGCAGCTCCACGAAGGGGGCTGGAAACACCATATATTTT.

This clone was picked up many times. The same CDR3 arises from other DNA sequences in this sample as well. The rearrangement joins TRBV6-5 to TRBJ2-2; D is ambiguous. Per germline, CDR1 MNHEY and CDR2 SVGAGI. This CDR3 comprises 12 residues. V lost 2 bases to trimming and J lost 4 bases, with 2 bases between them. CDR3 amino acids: CASSYLTGELFF. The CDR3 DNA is TGTGCCAGCAGTTACCTCACCGGGGAGCTGTTTTTT.

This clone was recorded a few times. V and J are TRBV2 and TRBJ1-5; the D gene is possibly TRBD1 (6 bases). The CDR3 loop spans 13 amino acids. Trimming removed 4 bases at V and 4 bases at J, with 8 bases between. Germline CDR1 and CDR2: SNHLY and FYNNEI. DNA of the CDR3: TGTGCCAGCAGTGGACAGGCTAATCAGCCCCAGCATTTT. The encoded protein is CASSGQANQPQHF.

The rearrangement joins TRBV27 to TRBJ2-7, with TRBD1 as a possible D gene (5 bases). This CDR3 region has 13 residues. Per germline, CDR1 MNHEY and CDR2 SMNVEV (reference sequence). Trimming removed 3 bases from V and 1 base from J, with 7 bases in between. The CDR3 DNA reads TGTGCCAGCAGTTTGGCAGGGTCCTACGAGCAGTACTTC. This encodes CASSLAGSYEQYF.

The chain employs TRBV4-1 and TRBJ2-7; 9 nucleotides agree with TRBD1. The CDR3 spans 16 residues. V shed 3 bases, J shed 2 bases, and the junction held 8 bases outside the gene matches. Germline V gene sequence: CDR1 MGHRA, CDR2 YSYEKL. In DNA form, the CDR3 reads TGCGCCAGCAGCCAGATGGCCGGGACAGGGCCCTACGAGCAGTACTTC. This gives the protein CASSQMAGTGPYEQYF.